The 18 T cell receptor beta chains reported below all come from one sample, sequenced in a study of cytomegalovirus exposure and HLA in healthy donors. PCR was performed using 60 Vbeta and 13 Jbeta primers. Repertoires were generated with immunoSEQ multiplex PCR, while TCRdb's copy carries only in-frame clones and drops some. The table records around 140,000 clones, 75% to 90% of them present only once. Sequenced input: PBMCs. The receptors shown here come from a man between 35 and 55 years old in good health and CMV-seronegative.

The chain is built from TRBV7-8 and TRBJ1-4; 8 positions match TRBD1. This CDR3 is built from 14 residues. The junction had 5 bases not matched to a gene; V was cut back by 7 bases and J by 4 bases. Germline V gives CDR1 SGHVS, CDR2 FQNEAQ. The CDR3 protein is CASTVDRVNEKLFF. The CDR3 DNA is TGTGCCAGCACCGTGGACAGGGTTAATGAAAAACTGTTTTTT.

The chain links TRBV27 to TRBJ1-6; 7 bases fit TRBD1. The germline V gene encodes CDR1 MNHEY and CDR2 SMNVEV (reference sequence). V shed 8 bases, J shed 15 bases, and the junction held 22 bases outside the gene matches. The CDR3 covers 16 residues. Here the CDR3 DNA reads TGTGCCAGCCCTAGGGGGCAGGCTTCAAACAGGAGATTCCTCCACTTT. Protein: CASPRGQASNRRFLHF.

The chain carries TRBV5-1 and TRBJ1-2, with 7 bases matching TRBD1. The V gene end was trimmed by 3 bases and the J gene end by 4 bases; junction bases not matched to a gene: 18. Germline lookup yields CDR1 SGHRS and CDR2 YFSETQ. The CDR3 runs to 18 residues. The CDR3 loop is CASSSPGTRGQLVYGYTF. CDR3 DNA: TGCGCCAGCAGCTCCCCCGGGACCCGGGGACAGCTGGTCTATGGCTACACCTTC.

The V call is TRBV9, the J call TRBJ1-2; D perhaps matches TRBD1 (5 bases). The CDR3 sequence is 17 residues long. Per germline, CDR1 SGDLS and CDR2 YYNGEE. V was shortened by 4 bases and J by 2 bases, with 21 bases between the two germline ends. The CDR3 bases are TGTGCCAGCAGCCCGAGGTTGCGGGGGGGGGAAAACTATGGCTACACCTTC. Its translation is CASSPRLRGGENYGYTF.

The chain is built from TRBV27 and TRBJ1-1; D may be TRBD1 (5 bases). Germline V gene data show CDR1 as MNHEY and CDR2 as SMNVEV (reference sequence). This CDR3 has 14 amino acids. Trimming removed 4 bases at V and 5 bases at J, with 14 bases between. The CDR3 coding sequence is TGTGCCAGCAGTTCCACTGGGGGGTTGACTGAAGCTTTCTTT. Translation gives CASSSTGGLTEAFF.

The J gene is TRBJ1-1, the V gene TRBV29-1, with 7 bases matching TRBD1. V shed 7 bases, J shed 5 bases, and the junction held 10 bases outside the gene matches. Germline V gene data show CDR1 as SQVTM and CDR2 as ANQGSEA. The CDR3 is 13 residues long. In DNA form, the CDR3 reads TGCAGCGCTAGACCGGGACAGATAACTGAAGCTTTCTTT. Protein: CSARPGQITEAFF.

The chain links TRBV5-4 to TRBJ2-5; 7 positions match TRBD1. Near its end, the DNA agrees better with TRBJ2-7, so the J call may be wrong. The CDR3 sequence is 13 residues long. Germline V gene lookup returns CDR1 SGHNT and CDR2 YYREEE (reference sequence). CDR3: CASSLQGTDEQYF. The CDR3 DNA reads as TGTGCCAGCAGCTTGCAGGGGACAGACGAGCAGTACTTC.

The chain employs TRBV5-4 and TRBJ2-7; tentative D call: TRBD2 (5 bases). CDR1 is SGHNT, CDR2 YYREEE, per germline (reference sequence). Trimming cost V 0 bases and J 7 bases, with 17 bases left between them. CDR3 length equals 15 residues. CDR3 in DNA: TGTGCCAGCAGCTTGGGAGTGGACTCCTTCAGGGAGCAGTACTTC. It codes for CASSLGVDSFREQYF.

The rearrangement joins TRBV29-1 to TRBJ2-5; D perhaps matches TRBD1 (6 bases). TRBJ2-7 explains the end of the DNA better; the J call may be wrong. The CDR3 is 12 residues long. Germline CDR1 and CDR2: SQVTM and ANQGSEA. CDR3 nucleotide sequence: TGCAGCGTTGGACAGGCGTCATCCGAGCAGTACTTC. Its translation: CSVGQASSEQYF.

This CDR3 reads CASSSPANWDRRRHTRTYEQYF. CDR3 in DNA: TGTGCCAGCAGTTCCCCGGCCAATTGGGACAGGAGACGACATACGCGTACCTACGAGCAGTACTTC. V usage is TRBV28 and J usage is TRBJ2-7; 8 positions agree with TRBD1. J was trimmed by 2 bases and V by 4 bases; bases with no gene match: 28. Germline V gene sequence: CDR1 MDHEN, CDR2 SYDVKM. The CDR3 spans 22 residues.

This clone appeared a single time. A read error may account for a junction end that differs from germline. This chain joins TRBV5-1 and TRBJ1-1; 7 bases fit TRBD1. Germline-derived CDR1 and CDR2 are SGHRS and YFSETQ. The CDR3 is 16 residues long. The CDR3: CASSLSGQKMNTEASF. DNA of the CDR3: TGCGCCAGCAGCTTGTCGGGACAGAAAATGAACACTGAAGCTTCCTTT.

The V and J genes are TRBV5-1 and TRBJ2-2; 7 positions agree with TRBD2. V lost 0 bases and J lost 4; bases outside the gene matches: 6. Germline V gene data show CDR1 as SGHRS and CDR2 as YFSETQ. The length of the CDR3 is 16 residues. CDR3 protein: CASSLDPSGTTGELFF. CDR3 DNA: TGCGCCAGCAGCTTGGACCCTAGCGGCACCACCGGGGAGCTGTTTTTT.

The genes are TRBV5-4 and TRBJ2-3, with 11 bases matching TRBD2. The germline gives CDR1 SGHNT, CDR2 YYREEE (reference sequence). The CDR3 length is 16 residues. With V trimmed by 4 bases and J by 1 base, 5 bases remained unmatched. CDR3 amino acids: CASSRTLAGGTDTQYF. CDR3 coding DNA: TGTGCCAGCAGCCGGACACTAGCGGGGGGCACAGATACGCAGTATTTT.

A single count supports this clone. The chain is built from TRBV12-5 and TRBJ2-7; TRBD2 matches 10 bases. The CDR3 loop spans 14 amino acids. V shed 6 bases and J 7 bases; nucleotides not matched to a gene: 9. Germline V CDR1 and CDR2: LGHNT, FRNRAP. The chain's CDR3 is CASGPSGGAGEQYF. The CDR3 DNA follows: TGTGCTAGTGGACCGAGCGGGGGGGCTGGAGAGCAGTACTTC.

The rearrangement joins TRBV27 to TRBJ1-6, with 11 bases that match TRBD1. The CDR3 runs 14 residues. The germline V gene encodes CDR1 MNHEY and CDR2 SMNVEV (reference sequence). Losses at the gene ends were 6 bases for V and 8 bases for J; bases not matched to a gene: 3. This chain's CDR3 is CASRRGQGDSPLHF. CDR3 nucleotides: TGTGCCAGCAGACGGGGACAGGGGGATTCACCCCTCCACTTT.

A few counts support this clone. This rearrangement joins TRBV6-5 to TRBJ1-1; TRBD1 might be the D (6 bases). Looked up from germline, CDR1 is MNHEY and CDR2 is SVGAGI. This CDR3 region has 15 residues. V gave up 5 bases and J gave up 2 bases, with 15 bases separating them. CDR3 DNA: TGTGCCAGCAGTCGTAGGGGGAACATTAACACTGAAGCTTTCTTT. Translation gives CASSRRGNINTEAFF.

The chain recombines TRBV5-1 with TRBJ1-4, with 10 positions matching TRBD1. This CDR3 comprises 18 residues. Germline assignment: CDR1 SGHRS and CDR2 YFSETQ. The J segment lost 0 bases and the V segment lost 4 bases, leaving 9 bases of the junction unmatched. In DNA, the CDR3 is TGCGCCAGCAGCCCAAGACAGGGGGCACCCGCAACTAATGAAAAACTGTTTTTT. This encodes CASSPRQGAPATNEKLFF. The full variable domain, completed using reference TRBV5-1 and TRBJ1-4, is KAGVTQTPRYLIKTRGQQVTLSCSPISGHRSVSWYQQTPGQGLQFLFEYFSETQRNKGNFPGRFSGRQFSNSRSEMNVSTLELGDSALYLCASSPRQGAPATNEKLFFGSGTQLSVL.

The V call is TRBV6-1, the J call TRBJ2-7; TRBD1 might be the D (6 bases). The CDR3 consists of 12 residues. CDR1 and CDR2 from the germline V gene are MNHNS and SASEGT. V lost 4 bases to trimming and J lost 5 bases, with 9 bases between them. The CDR3 sequence is CASSAQGNEQYF. In nucleotides, the CDR3 is TGTGCCAGCAGTGCACAGGGTAACGAGCAGTACTTC.